This entry lists 30 T cell receptor beta chains sequenced from one sample in a study of blood T cell repertoires in COVID-19. Data came from immunoSEQ multiplex PCR; TCRdb stores just in-frame clones and leaves some out. In the table there are under 150,000 clones, roughly 85% of which are singletons. The material sequenced was peripheral blood. The source is a man aged 55-75 years with acute or convalescent COVID-19.

This clone was observed a single time. V gene TRBV7-9 combines with J gene TRBJ1-2; 7 bases align to TRBD1. This CDR3 is built from 13 residues. Germline trimming cut 5 bases from V and 3 bases from J; bases unmatched to any gene: 3. Germline V lookup: CDR1 SEHNR, CDR2 FQNEAQ (reference sequence). Here the CDR3 reads CASSRDSYYGYTF. The DNA of the CDR3 is TGTGCCAGCAGCCGGGACAGCTACTATGGCTACACCTTC.

This clone showed up just once. Germline is not matched at one junction end, which may reflect a read error. J is TRBJ2-7 and V is TRBV7-9, with 7 nucleotides matching TRBD2. CDR3 size: 13 residues. The germline CDR1 and CDR2 sequences are SEHNR and FQNEAQ (reference sequence). CDR3 amino acids: CASSLADTYEQYF. DNA of the CDR3: TGTGCCAGCAGCCTAGCGGACACCTACGAGCAGTACTTC. The variable domain in full, with the rest retrieved from reference TRBV7-9 and TRBJ2-7, is DTGVSQNPRHKITKRGQNVTFRCDPISEHNRLYWYRQTLGQGPEFLTYFQNEAQLEKSRLLSDRFSAERPKGSFSTLEIQRTEQGDSAMYLCASSLADTYEQYFGPGTRLTVT.

This rearrangement joins TRBV4-2 to TRBJ2-1; TRBD2 might be the D (6 bases). CDR3 size: 13 residues. Germline CDR1 LGHNA, CDR2 YNFKEQ. The V gene lost 3 bases and the J gene lost 9 bases, with 12 bases spanning the gap. The CDR3 nucleotides read TGTGCCAGCAGCCACCCACTAGCTTCTGAGCAGTTCTTC. Its translation is CASSHPLASEQFF.

J is TRBJ1-4 and V is TRBV28, with a possible D match to TRBD1 (6 bases). The CDR3 is 16 residues long. Germline V gene lookup returns CDR1 MDHEN and CDR2 SYDVKM. The germline V and J ends were trimmed by 6 bases and 8 bases, with 22 bases remaining between them. The CDR3, as DNA: TGTGCCAGCAGACCCCCTCTTCAGGGGATGGACGAAAAACTGTTTTTT. Translation: CASRPPLQGMDEKLFF.

This rearrangement joins TRBV7-9 to TRBJ2-3; 8 positions agree with TRBD1. CDR3 size: 15 residues. With V trimmed by 3 bases and J by 5 bases, 7 bases remained unmatched. Germline values: CDR1 SEHNR, CDR2 FQNEAQ (reference sequence). CDR3 sequence (DNA): TGTGCCAGCAGCTTCACAACAGGGGGAGGAGATACGCAGTATTTT. Residues: CASSFTTGGGDTQYF.

This clone was detected a few times. The genes are TRBV6-2 or TRBV6-3 and TRBJ2-2, with 7 bases lining up with TRBD2. Germline loops: CDR1 MNHEY, CDR2 SVGEGT. This CDR3 region has 16 residues. Trimming cost V 2 bases and J 7 bases; bases outside gene matches: 10. The DNA of the CDR3 is TGTGCCAGCAGTTACGGACTAGATGGATGGGTCGGGGAGCTGTTTTTT. Protein sequence: CASSYGLDGWVGELFF.

This rearrangement joins TRBV7-2 to TRBJ2-3, with 11 positions matching TRBD2. The CDR3 totals 16 residues. With 5 bases clipped from V and 6 bases from J, the junction kept 10 bases outside the gene matches. Germline assignment: CDR1 SGHTA and CDR2 FQGNSA. The CDR3 here is CASSPRTSGPADTQYF. The CDR3 coding sequence is TGTGCCAGCAGCCCACGGACTAGCGGGCCGGCGGATACGCAGTATTTT.

The J gene is TRBJ2-7, the V gene TRBV5-4; 15 nucleotides line up with TRBD2. The CDR3 runs 15 residues. Trimming took 4 bases from V and 4 from J; bases not matched to a gene: 3. The germline CDR1 and CDR2 sequences are SGHNT and YYREEE (reference sequence). The CDR3 region has the DNA TGTGCCAGCAGCCCAGGGACTAGCGGGAGGTACGAGCAGTACTTC. Protein product: CASSPGTSGRYEQYF.

This chain uses TRBV28 with TRBJ2-1, with TRBD2 identical over 11 bases. CDR1 is MDHEN and CDR2 is SYDVKM in the germline V gene. The CDR3 runs to 14 residues. Losses at the gene ends were 9 bases for V and 5 bases for J; bases not matched to a gene: 6. In DNA form, the CDR3 reads TGTGCCAGTGGGACTAGCGGAAGCAACAATGAGCAGTTCTTC. Amino acids: CASGTSGSNNEQFF.

This rearrangement joins TRBV4-1 to TRBJ2-7; the match to TRBD1 covers 7 bases. CDR3 length: 14 amino acids. The germline V gene encodes CDR1 MGHRA and CDR2 YSYEKL. The junction had 1 base not matched to a gene; V was cut back by 0 bases and J by 2 bases. The CDR3 loop reads CASSQDDRAYEQYF. The CDR3 nucleotides read TGCGCCAGCAGCCAAGATGACAGGGCCTACGAGCAGTACTTC.

This clone has a handful of counts. This chain joins TRBV14 and TRBJ2-1, with D maybe TRBD1 (7 bases). Trimming shortened V by 5 bases and J by 8 bases, and 22 bases separated the two germline ends. There are 16 residues in the CDR3. The germline CDR1 and CDR2 sequences are SGHDN and FVKESK. CDR3 nucleotides: TGTGCCAGCAGCGTACGGACAGGAGGAGGGAGAGATGAGCAGTTCTTC. Its translation: CASSVRTGGGRDEQFF.

This clone turned up a few times. This chain links TRBV18 with TRBJ1-1, with 8 bases aligning to TRBD1. Germline CDR1 KGHSH, CDR2 LQKENI. This CDR3 is 13 amino acids long. The ends lost 4 bases at V and 5 bases at J; junction bases unmatched: 3. This CDR3 is CASSRTGWTEAFF. CDR3 DNA: TGTGCCAGCTCACGGACAGGGTGGACTGAAGCTTTCTTT.

This clone turned up a few times. The chain recombines TRBV27 with TRBJ2-7; 9 bases are a match to TRBD1. Unmatched junction bases numbered 4, after V lost 4 bases and J lost 3 bases. Germline V gene lookup returns CDR1 MNHEY and CDR2 SMNVEV (reference sequence). The CDR3 is 14 residues long. CDR3 coding DNA: TGTGCCAGCAGTTCAGGACAGGGGCGCTACGAGCAGTACTTC. Its translation is CASSSGQGRYEQYF.

CDR3 coding DNA: TGTGCCATCAAGCTCGGGGAGGTTGGATGGAACGAGCAGTACTTC. This translates into CAIKLGEVGWNEQYF. This chain uses TRBV2 with TRBJ2-7; D is possibly TRBD2 (6 bases). The CDR3 consists of 15 residues. Germline V lookup: CDR1 SNHLY, CDR2 FYNNEI. The V and J ends lost 10 bases and 5 bases respectively, with 24 bases between them.

This rearrangement joins TRBV4-3 to TRBJ1-2; 7 nucleotides match TRBD1. This CDR3 region has 17 residues. Germline V gene lookup returns CDR1 LGHNA and CDR2 YSLEER. The V and J ends lost 0 bases and 6 bases, in that order; junction bases with no gene match: 13. CDR3 bases: TGCGCCAGCAGCCAAGACTTGCGCGGGGACAGACAAGATGGCTACACCTTC. This translates into CASSQDLRGDRQDGYTF.

V and J are TRBV28 and TRBJ2-7; 7 nucleotides align to TRBD2. The V and J ends lost 8 bases and 8 bases, in that order; junction bases with no gene match: 12. CDR1 MDHEN and CDR2 SYDVKM come from the germline V gene. CDR3 length: 13 amino acids. CDR3 DNA sequence: TGTGCCAGCTGGGGGGAGGGTGTTGAAAAGCAGTACTTC. Its protein product is CASWGEGVEKQYF.

The chain joins TRBV28 to TRBJ1-6; 9 positions agree with TRBD1. V lost 2 bases, J lost 0 bases, and 11 bases stayed unmatched. The germline V gene has CDR1 MDHEN and CDR2 SYDVKM. The CDR3 totals 20 residues. DNA for the CDR3: TGTGCCAGCAGTTTAGACCGGGACAGGGCCCTGAGCTCCTATAATTCACCCCTCCACTTT. Its translation is CASSLDRDRALSSYNSPLHF.

This chain links TRBV30 with TRBJ2-2, with TRBD2 matching over 15 bases. CDR3 length: 16 amino acids. J lost 8 bases, V lost 3 bases, and 7 bases had no gene match. CDR1 and CDR2 from the germline V gene are GTSNPN and SVGIG (reference sequence). CDR3 coding DNA: TGTGCCTGGAGCCCCGGACTAGCGGGAGGGACAGGGGAGCTGTTTTTT. It codes for CAWSPGLAGGTGELFF.

The chain couples TRBV28 to TRBJ2-3, with 9 bases aligning to TRBD2. This CDR3 region has 16 residues. Looked up from germline, CDR1 is MDHEN and CDR2 is SYDVKM. J gave up 5 bases and V 8 bases, and 14 bases lay outside the gene matches. CDR3 nucleotides: TGTGCCAGCGGAACTTCTTCTAGCGGGGAGGGAGATACGCAGTATTTT. Translating it yields CASGTSSSGEGDTQYF. Full variable domain (remainder filled in from reference TRBV28 and TRBJ2-3): DVKVTQSSRYLVKRTGEKVFLECVQDMDHENMFWYRQDPGLGLRLIYFSYDVKMKEKGDIPEGYSVSREKKERFSLILESASTNQTSMYLCASGTSSSGEGDTQYFGPGTRLTVL.

This chain connects TRBV5-5 to TRBJ1-6; no definite D call. Trimming pared 4 bases from V and 7 bases from J, leaving 15 bases between. The CDR3 runs to 15 residues. Germline V gives CDR1 SGHKS, CDR2 YYEKEE (reference sequence). DNA of the CDR3: TGTGCCAGCAGCCCGACCGGAACGGGGAATTCACCCCTCCACTTT. Residues: CASSPTGTGNSPLHF.

There are a few counts of this clone. CDR3 protein: CASSFGQGYESPLHF. CDR3 sequence (DNA): TGTGCCAGCAGCTTCGGACAGGGGTACGAATCACCCCTCCACTTT. The chain recombines TRBV7-2 with TRBJ1-6, with 9 bases identical to TRBD1. The V segment lost 3 bases and the J segment 10 bases; nucleotides outside the gene matches: 7. Germline V gene data show CDR1 as SGHTA and CDR2 as FQGNSA. CDR3 length: 15 residues.

Concerning this clone: Other DNA sequences in the sample encode the same CDR3. J is TRBJ2-7 and V is TRBV18; 9 bases align to TRBD2. This CDR3 region has 15 residues. From germline, CDR1 is KGHSH and CDR2 LQKENI. V gave up 0 bases and J gave up 1 base; unmatched junction bases: 1. CDR3 loop: CASSPPTSGSYEQYF. In nucleotides, the CDR3 is TGTGCCAGCTCACCACCGACTAGCGGATCCTACGAGCAGTACTTC.

The chain recombines TRBV19 with TRBJ2-7; 10 bases match TRBD1. CDR3 length: 13 residues. After removal of 8 bases from V and 4 bases from J, the junction contained 5 bases not matched to a gene. Germline V gene lookup returns CDR1 LNHDA and CDR2 SQIVND (reference sequence). The CDR3: CASRDRGGYEQYF. The DNA for the CDR3 is TGTGCCAGTCGGGACAGGGGTGGGTACGAGCAGTACTTC.

The chain couples TRBV18 to TRBJ2-1; 9 positions match TRBD2. The CDR3 has 15 residues. V trimming: 0 bases; J trimming: 7 bases; junction bases outside the gene matches: 4. CDR1 and CDR2 from the germline V gene are KGHSH and LQKENI. The CDR3, as DNA: TGTGCCAGCTCACCACCGGGACTAGCCTTGAATGAGCAGTTCTTC. Amino acid sequence: CASSPPGLALNEQFF.

The gene calls are TRBV6-2 or TRBV6-3 and TRBJ1-6; the D gene is possibly TRBD1 (5 bases). V lost 6 bases to trimming and J lost 7 bases, with 16 bases between them. Germline V lookup: CDR1 MNHEY, CDR2 SVGEGT. The CDR3 consists of 15 residues. This chain's CDR3 is CASSTRLGANSPLHF. The CDR3 coding sequence is TGTGCCAGCAGCACCCGTCTTGGGGCGAATTCACCCCTCCACTTT.

This chain joins TRBV4-3 and TRBJ1-6, with D uncertain. Germline V gene lookup returns CDR1 LGHNA and CDR2 YSLEER. The CDR3 length is 16 residues. V was clipped by 0 bases and J by 6 bases, with 12 bases between them. CDR3 sequence reads: CASSQDHRGSNSPLHF. The CDR3 nucleotides are TGCGCCAGCAGCCAAGATCATCGTGGGAGTAATTCACCCCTCCACTTT.

The chain carries TRBV7-2 and TRBJ1-4; 8 bases map to TRBD1. CDR3 length equals 15 residues. Germline V gene sequence: CDR1 SGHTA, CDR2 FQGNSA. The trim removed 1 base at V and 5 bases at J, leaving 3 bases unmatched. The CDR3 reads CASSLGAGGNEKLFF. In DNA form, the CDR3 reads TGTGCCAGCAGCTTAGGGGCAGGGGGCAATGAAAAACTGTTTTTT.

The CDR3 spells CASSLTPGQGNSGQETQYF. The CDR3 region has the DNA TGCGCCAGCAGCTTGACCCCGGGACAGGGAAATTCCGGACAAGAGACCCAGTACTTC. The chain links TRBV5-1 to TRBJ2-5; 9 bases line up with TRBD1. The CDR3 totals 19 residues. The trim removed 1 base at V and 2 bases at J, leaving 15 bases unmatched. CDR1 and CDR2 (germline): SGHRS, YFSETQ.

This chain joins TRBV27 and TRBJ1-2; 12 bases are shared with TRBD1. V trimming: 0 bases; J trimming: 4 bases; junction bases outside the gene matches: 6. Germline CDR1 is MNHEY and CDR2 is SMNVEV (reference sequence). The CDR3 loop spans 17 amino acids. The CDR3 DNA sequence: TGTGCCAGCAGTTTATCCGCCGGGACAGGGGGCATCTATGGCTACACCTTC. Translation gives CASSLSAGTGGIYGYTF.

This clone has a single count. V is TRBV29-1 and J is TRBJ2-2; no reliable D call. Germline loops: CDR1 SQVTM, CDR2 ANQGSEA. The CDR3 spans 13 residues. V lost 3 bases and J lost 1, with 6 bases in between. The CDR3 bases are TGCAGCGTTGATAATCGGAACACCGGGGAGCTGTTTTTT. It specifies CSVDNRNTGELFF.